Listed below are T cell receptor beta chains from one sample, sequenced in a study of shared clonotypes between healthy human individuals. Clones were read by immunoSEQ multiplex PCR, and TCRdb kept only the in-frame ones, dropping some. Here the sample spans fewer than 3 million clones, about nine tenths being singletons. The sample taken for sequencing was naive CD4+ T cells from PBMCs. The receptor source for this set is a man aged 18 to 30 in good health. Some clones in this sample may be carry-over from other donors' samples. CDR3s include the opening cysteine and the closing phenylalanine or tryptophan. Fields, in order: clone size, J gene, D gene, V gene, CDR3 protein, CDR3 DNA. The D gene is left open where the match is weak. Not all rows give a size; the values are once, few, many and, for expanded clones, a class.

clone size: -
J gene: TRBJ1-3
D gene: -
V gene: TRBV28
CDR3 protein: CASSPYQNTIYF
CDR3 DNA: TGTGCCAGCAGTCCATATCAAAACACCATATATTTT

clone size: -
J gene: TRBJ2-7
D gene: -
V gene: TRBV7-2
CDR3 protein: CASSLTTAYYEQYF
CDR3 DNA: TGTGCCAGCAGCTTAACAACGGCCTACTACGAGCAGTACTTC

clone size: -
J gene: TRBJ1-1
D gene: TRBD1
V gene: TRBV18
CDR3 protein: CASSPGQGPNTEAFF
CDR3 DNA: TGTGCCAGCTCACCGGGACAGGGTCCGAACACTGAAGCTTTCTTT

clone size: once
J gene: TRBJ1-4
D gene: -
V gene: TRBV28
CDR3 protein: CASSPFGSRKLFF
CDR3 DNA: TGTGCCAGCAGCCCCTTTGGTTCCCGAAAACTGTTTTTT

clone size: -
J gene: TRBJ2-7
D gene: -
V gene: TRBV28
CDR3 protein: CASSPQRGQRDPYEQYF
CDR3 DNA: TGTGCCAGCAGTCCACAACGGGGGCAGCGGGACCCCTACGAGCAGTACTTC

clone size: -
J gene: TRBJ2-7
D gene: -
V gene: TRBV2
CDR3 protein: CASSEWREQYF
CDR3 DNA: TGTGCCAGCAGTGAATGGCGCGAGCAGTACTTC

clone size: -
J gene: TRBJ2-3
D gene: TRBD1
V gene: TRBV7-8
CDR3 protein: CASSQTGGYSSTDTQYF
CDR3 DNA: TGTGCCAGCAGTCAGACAGGGGGTTATTCTAGCACAGATACGCAGTATTTT

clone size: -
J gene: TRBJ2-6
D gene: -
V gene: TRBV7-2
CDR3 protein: CASSWQGISGANVLTF
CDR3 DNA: TGTGCCAGCAGCTGGCAGGGTATCTCTGGGGCCAACGTCCTGACTTTC

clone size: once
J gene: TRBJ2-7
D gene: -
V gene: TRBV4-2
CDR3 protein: CASSRGSTEPYEQYF
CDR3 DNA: TGTGCCAGCAGCCGTGGTTCGACAGAACCCTACGAGCAGTACTTC

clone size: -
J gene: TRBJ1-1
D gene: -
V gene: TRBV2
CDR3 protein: CASKRTAMNTEAFF
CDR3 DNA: TGTGCCAGCAAGCGGACAGCCATGAACACTGAAGCTTTCTTT

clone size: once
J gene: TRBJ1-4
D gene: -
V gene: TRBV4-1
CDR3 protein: CASSRPLATNEKLFF
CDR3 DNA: TGCGCCAGCAGCCGCCCCCTTGCAACTAATGAAAAACTGTTTTTT

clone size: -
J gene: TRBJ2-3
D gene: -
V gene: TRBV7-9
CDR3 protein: CASSLFRESDTQYF
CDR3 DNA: TGTGCCAGCAGCTTATTTCGCGAGTCGGATACGCAGTATTTT

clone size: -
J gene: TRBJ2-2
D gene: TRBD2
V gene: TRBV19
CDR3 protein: CASRLAGGPTGELFF
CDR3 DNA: TGTGCCAGTAGGCTAGCGGGAGGGCCCACCGGGGAGCTGTTTTTT

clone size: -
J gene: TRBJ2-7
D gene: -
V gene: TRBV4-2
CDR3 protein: CASSQEGTSSYEQYF
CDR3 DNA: TGTGCCAGCAGCCAAGAGGGGACAAGCTCCTACGAGCAGTACTTC

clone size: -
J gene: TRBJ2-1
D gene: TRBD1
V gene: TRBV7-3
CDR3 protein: CASSLTGTENEQFF
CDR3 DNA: TGTGCCAGCAGCTTAACAGGGACAGAAAATGAGCAGTTCTTC

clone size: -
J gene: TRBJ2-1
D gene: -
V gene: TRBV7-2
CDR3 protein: CASSLMGPTLVWQFF
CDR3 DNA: TGTGCCAGCAGCTTAATGGGACCAACGTTGGTGTGGCAGTTCTTC

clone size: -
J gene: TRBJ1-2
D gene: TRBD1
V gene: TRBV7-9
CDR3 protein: CASSPQGTGPGYTF
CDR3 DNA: TGTGCCAGCAGCCCACAGGGGACGGGGCCAGGCTACACCTTC

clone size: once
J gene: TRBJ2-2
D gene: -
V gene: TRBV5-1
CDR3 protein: CASSLTPYTGELFF
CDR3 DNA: TGCGCCAGCAGCTTGACTCCCTACACCGGGGAGCTGTTTTTT

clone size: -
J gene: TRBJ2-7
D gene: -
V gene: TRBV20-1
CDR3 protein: CSVWASYEQYF
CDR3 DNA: TGCAGTGTATGGGCATCTTACGAGCAGTACTTC

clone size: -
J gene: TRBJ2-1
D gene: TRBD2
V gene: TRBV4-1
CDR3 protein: CASSQDSRLAGGEQFF
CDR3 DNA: TGCGCCAGCAGCCAAGATAGCCGGCTAGCGGGAGGGGAGCAGTTCTTC

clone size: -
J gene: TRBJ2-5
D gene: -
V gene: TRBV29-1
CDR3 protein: CSVEDRLGRLETQYF
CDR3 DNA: TGCAGCGTTGAAGATCGGCTGGGGAGACTAGAGACCCAGTACTTC

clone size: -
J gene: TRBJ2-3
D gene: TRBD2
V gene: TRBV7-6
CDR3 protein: CASSLLSGNTQYF
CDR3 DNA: TGTGCCAGCAGCTTACTCAGCGGGAATACGCAGTATTTT

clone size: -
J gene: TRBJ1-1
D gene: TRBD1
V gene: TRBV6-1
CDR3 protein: CASRSGQGFTEAFF
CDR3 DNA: TGTGCCAGCAGGTCGGGACAGGGGTTCACTGAAGCTTTCTTT

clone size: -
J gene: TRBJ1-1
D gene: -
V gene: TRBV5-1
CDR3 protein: CASSLGSLPTEAFF
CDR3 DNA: TGCGCCAGCAGCTTAGGGTCCCTTCCCACTGAAGCTTTCTTT

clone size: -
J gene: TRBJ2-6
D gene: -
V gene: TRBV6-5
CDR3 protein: CATARASGANVLTF
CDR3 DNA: TGTGCCACCGCTCGGGCCTCTGGGGCCAACGTCCTGACTTTC

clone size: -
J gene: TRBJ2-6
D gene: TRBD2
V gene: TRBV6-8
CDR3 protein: CARKRTSGSVSGANVLTF
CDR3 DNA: TGTGCCAGAAAGAGGACTAGCGGGAGTGTCTCTGGGGCCAACGTCCTGACTTTC

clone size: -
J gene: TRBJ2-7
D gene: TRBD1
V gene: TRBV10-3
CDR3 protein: CAISDRAQNYEQYF
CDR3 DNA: TGTGCCATCAGCGACAGGGCGCAAAACTACGAGCAGTACTTC

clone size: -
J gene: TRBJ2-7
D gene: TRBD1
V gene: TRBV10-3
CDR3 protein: CAISADRGYEQYF
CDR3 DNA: TGTGCCATCAGTGCCGACAGGGGCTACGAGCAGTACTTC

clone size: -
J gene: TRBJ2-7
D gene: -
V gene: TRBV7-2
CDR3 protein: CASSSGRTGVEQYF
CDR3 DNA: TGTGCCAGCAGCTCGGGACGGACCGGCGTCGAGCAGTACTTC

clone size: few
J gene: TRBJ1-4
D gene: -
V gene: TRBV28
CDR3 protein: CASSSPGRSNEKLFF
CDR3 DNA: TGTGCCAGCAGTTCGCCGGGACGGTCTAATGAAAAACTGTTTTTT

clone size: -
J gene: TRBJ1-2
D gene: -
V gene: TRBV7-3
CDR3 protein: CASSSTQGAGYTF
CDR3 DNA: TGTGCCAGCAGCTCAACCCAGGGAGCGGGCTACACCTTC

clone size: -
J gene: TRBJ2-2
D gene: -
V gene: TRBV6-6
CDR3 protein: CASSSGSRGGELFF
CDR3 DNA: TGTGCCAGCAGTTCCGGATCTAGGGGCGGGGAGCTGTTTTTT

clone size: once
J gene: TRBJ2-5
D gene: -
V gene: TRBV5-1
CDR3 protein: CASSLALTKEGTQYF
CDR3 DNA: TGCGCCAGCAGCTTGGCCCTGACTAAAGAAGGGACCCAGTACTTC

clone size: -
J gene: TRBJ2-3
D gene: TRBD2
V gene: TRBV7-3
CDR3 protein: CASSSGGSSWGTDTQYF
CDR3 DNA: TGTGCCAGCAGCTCCGGGGGGTCTAGCTGGGGCACAGATACGCAGTATTTT

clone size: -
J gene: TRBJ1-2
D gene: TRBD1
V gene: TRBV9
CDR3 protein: CASSQDRAGGYTF
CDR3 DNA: TGTGCCAGCAGCCAGGACAGGGCAGGGGGCTACACCTTC

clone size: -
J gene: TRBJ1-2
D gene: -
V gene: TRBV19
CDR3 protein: CASSTPRGARDGYTF
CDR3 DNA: TGTGCCAGTAGTACCCCCAGGGGCGCCCGTGATGGCTACACCTTC

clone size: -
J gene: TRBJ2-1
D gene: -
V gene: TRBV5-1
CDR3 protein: CASSLDLQRYNEQFF
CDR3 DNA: TGCGCCAGCAGCTTGGATCTTCAGCGATACAATGAGCAGTTCTTC

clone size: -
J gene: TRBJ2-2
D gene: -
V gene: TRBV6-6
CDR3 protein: CASSYSRSNTGELFF
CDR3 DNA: TGTGCCAGCAGTTACTCGAGAAGTAACACCGGGGAGCTGTTTTTT

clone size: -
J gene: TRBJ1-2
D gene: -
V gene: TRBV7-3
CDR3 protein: CASSFDGGGYTF
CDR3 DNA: TGTGCCAGCAGCTTCGACGGCGGTGGCTACACCTTC